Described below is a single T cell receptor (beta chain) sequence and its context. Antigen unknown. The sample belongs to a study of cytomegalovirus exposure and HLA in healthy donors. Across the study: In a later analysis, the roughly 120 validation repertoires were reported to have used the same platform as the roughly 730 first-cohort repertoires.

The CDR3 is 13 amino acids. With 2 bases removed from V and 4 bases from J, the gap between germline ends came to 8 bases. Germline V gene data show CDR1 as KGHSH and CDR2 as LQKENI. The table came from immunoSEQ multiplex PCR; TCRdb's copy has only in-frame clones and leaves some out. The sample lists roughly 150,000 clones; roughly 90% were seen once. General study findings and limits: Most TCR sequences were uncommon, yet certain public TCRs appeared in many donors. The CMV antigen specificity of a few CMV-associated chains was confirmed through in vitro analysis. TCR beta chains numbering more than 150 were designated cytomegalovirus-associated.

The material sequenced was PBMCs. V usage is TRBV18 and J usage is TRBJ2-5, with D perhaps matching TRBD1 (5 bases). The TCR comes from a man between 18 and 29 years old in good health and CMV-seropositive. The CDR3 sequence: CASSPKGAETQYF. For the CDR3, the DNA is TGTGCCAGCTCACCAAAAGGGGCAGAGACCCAGTACTTC.